This T cell receptor (beta chain) was identified in a study of shared clonotypes between healthy human individuals. This CDR3 has 14 residues. The junction had 12 bases not matched to a gene; V was cut back by 3 bases and J by 8 bases. Germline CDR1 is SQVTM and CDR2 is ANQGSEA. Produced via immunoSEQ multiplex PCR; TCRdb's table is partial and in-frame only. The sample carries 1,500,000 or so clones, roughly 96% recorded once. The sample taken for sequencing was naive CD4+ T cells sorted from blood. Documented subset: CD45RA+ positively selected. V and J are TRBV29-1 and TRBJ1-1; 7 bases fit TRBD1. The sequence came from a man aged 25 to 40 in good health. The CDR3: CSVDSYNRGAEAFF. CDR3 nucleotides: TGCAGCGTTGATAGCTATAACAGGGGTGCCGAAGCTTTCTTT.